This TCR beta chain is drawn from a study of blood T cell dynamics during melanoma immunotherapy. Background on the study: First-line therapy was either pembrolizumab or nivolumab with ipilimumab for metastatic melanoma. Study results and caveats: PBMC repertoires of eventual disease-control patients split at W3 into clonality or diversity gains.

Time point here: pre-treatment baseline. Disease control meant complete response, partial response or stable disease at 12 weeks. The V end was cut by 0 bases, the J end by 5 bases, with 16 bases between. The CDR3 length is 16 residues. CDR1 and CDR2 (germline): SGHNT, YYREEE (reference sequence). The table came from immunoSEQ multiplex PCR; TCRdb's copy has only in-frame clones and leaves some out. This table holds approximately 25,000 clones, around 88% found once. As for this clone: What it binds is not known.

The sample consisted of blood, taken from a patient treated with checkpoint blockade. This TCR derives from a human donor with melanoma. The chain links TRBV5-4 to TRBJ2-3; D might be TRBD1 or TRBD2, each matching 5 bases. Here the CDR3 DNA reads TGTGCCAGCAGCTTGGGCCCGGCCGGGGCGGGAGATACGCAGTATTTT. Translating gives CASSLGPAGAGDTQYF.